These T cell receptor beta chains were read from a single sample in a study of cytomegalovirus exposure and HLA in healthy donors. TCRdb's table, derived via immunoSEQ multiplex PCR, lists solely in-frame clones and lacks some. The repertoire includes over 150,000 clones, approximately 85% of them detected once, and 5.5% to 7.5% sits in the top ten. Sequencing used PBMCs. All receptors derive from a woman aged 45-60 years in good health and CMV-seropositive. Each CDR3 is given with its conserved first and last residue. Fields, in order: V gene, J gene, clone size, CDR3 protein. Some rows mark clone size as missing; the rest say once, few, many or name a class of expanded clone.

>TRBV28|TRBJ2-7|.
CASSFNRGYEQYF
>TRBV6-1|TRBJ2-1|.
CASRALAGDYNEQFF
>TRBV7-9|TRBJ2-5|.
CASSQYRDRETQYF
>TRBV19|TRBJ2-1|few
CASSPLAGVVNEQFF
>TRBV5-1|TRBJ1-1|.
CASSPGSGKTEAFF
>TRBV10-3|TRBJ1-1|.
CAISTGAVRTEAFF
>TRBV28|TRBJ1-2|.
CASSQQGYGYTF
>TRBV9|TRBJ2-2|.
CASSVAQEIDGELFF
>TRBV7-9|TRBJ1-6|.
CASSLVARGYDNSPLHF
>TRBV6-6|TRBJ1-3|.
CASSDRVSSGNTIYF
>TRBV11-3|TRBJ2-2|.
CASSPRDTGELFF
>TRBV6-5|TRBJ2-6|.
CASNRDSGANVLTF
>TRBV7-2|TRBJ1-6|.
CASSSGGPLHF
>TRBV4-1|TRBJ2-3|.
CASSQVSNADTQYF
>TRBV18|TRBJ2-7|.
CASSPPSQGEYEQYF
>TRBV5-6|TRBJ1-2|.
CASSLQGGGYGYTF
>TRBV5-1|TRBJ2-5|.
CASSFGGQGWRETQYF
>TRBV19|TRBJ2-7|few
CASSIDLPRLGKYEQYF
>TRBV5-1|TRBJ2-7|.
CASSFSGASYEQYF
>TRBV6-5|TRBJ1-2|.
CASSYSFRGGPYGYTF
>TRBV7-9|TRBJ2-7|once
CASSKRGTGEYEQYF
>TRBV19|TRBJ2-1|.
CASSRYQGTDEQFF
>TRBV28|TRBJ1-5|.
CASSSGNQPQHF
>TRBV9|TRBJ2-5|.
CASSARGGKQETQYF
>TRBV6-1|TRBJ2-2|.
CASSEAIWGQPDTGELFF
>TRBV5-4|TRBJ1-5|.
CASSVGGTENQPQHF
>TRBV18|TRBJ1-5|once
CASSPTGGQPQHF
>TRBV7-8|TRBJ2-4|.
CASSLSDRGGNIQYF
>TRBV7-6|TRBJ1-3|.
CASSLSGGGDTIYF
>TRBV20-1|TRBJ1-2|.
CSAGGDYGYTF
>TRBV14|TRBJ2-7|.
CASSQDTLDRGSF
>TRBV18|TRBJ2-7|.
CASSPLEAYEQYF
>TRBV25-1|TRBJ2-3|.
CASSEWVSGGSSTDTQYF
>TRBV11-2|TRBJ2-2|.
CASSLVLADNTGELFF
>TRBV6-6|TRBJ2-5|.
CASRLAGIQETQYF
>TRBV5-1|TRBJ2-5|once
CASSGQSETQYF
>TRBV18|TRBJ1-1|few
CASSSGNIYTEAFF
>TRBV6-5|TRBJ2-6|few
CASSYWGESGANGLTF
>TRBV28|TRBJ1-1|.
CASSLPYTIAFF
>TRBV5-6|TRBJ2-5|once
CASSLGQGAYLTQYF
>TRBV5-4|TRBJ2-3|.
CASSFTLSAGGTDTQYF
>TRBV2|TRBJ2-7|once
CASKGTGSPGEQYF
>TRBV2|TRBJ1-2|.
CASSEQGAGYTF
>TRBV7-6|TRBJ2-1|.
CASSFNSFDNEQFF
>TRBV5-1|TRBJ1-2|.
CASSLAGGQADGYTF
>TRBV6-6|TRBJ1-5|.
CASSSPGFPQHF